This entry concerns a single T cell receptor beta chain. Its specificity is not known. This record belongs to a study of cytomegalovirus exposure and HLA in healthy donors. Notes on the study in general: It was confirmed in vitro that a few of the CMV-associated chains were specific for CMV antigens. Altogether, more than 150 TCR beta chains were recorded as cytomegalovirus-associated.

The table came from immunoSEQ multiplex PCR; TCRdb's copy has only in-frame clones and leaves some out. The table records 220,000 or so clones, around 80% of them present only once. Germline V lookup: CDR1 SGHAT, CDR2 FQNNGV. The CDR3 is 15 residues long. With V trimmed by 2 bases and J by 1 base, 5 bases remained unmatched. The donors were part of the validation cohort of 100 to 150 subjects. That cohort was separate from the first cohort, which comprised 666 subjects. This sequence joins TRBV11-2 and TRBJ2-7; TRBD1 matches at 7 bases. The sample taken for sequencing was PBMCs. The source is a woman aged 25 to 39 in good health and CMV-seropositive. CDR3 nucleotides: TGTGCCAGCAGCTTATGGACAGGTCATTCCTACGAGCAGTACTTC. It encodes CASSLWTGHSYEQYF.